This is a list of T cell receptor beta chains from one sample in a study of blood T cell repertoires in COVID-19. Repertoires were generated with immunoSEQ multiplex PCR, while TCRdb's copy carries only in-frame clones and drops some. The sample has around 250,000 clones, 80% to 90% seen once. The sequencing input was peripheral blood. These TCRs come from a woman aged 70-85 years with COVID-19, enrolled during active disease. The CDR3 runs from the conserved cysteine through the conserved F or W. The D gene is left open where the match is weak. A clone size is listed for some rows: how often the clone was seen (once, few, many), or a class if it is expanded.

cdr3_nt: TGTGCCAGCAGCGTAGACCTCCCTGGAGCTTCTACGGTGGGCACTGAAGCTTTCTTT; cdr3_aa: CASSVDLPGASTVGTEAFF; v_call: TRBV9; j_call: TRBJ1-1; clone_size: .; d_call: .
cdr3_nt: TGTGCCAGCAGCTTAGCCGCGACAATCTACGAGCAGTACTTC; cdr3_aa: CASSLAATIYEQYF; v_call: TRBV7-8; j_call: TRBJ2-7; clone_size: .; d_call: .
cdr3_nt: TGTGCCAGCAGTTATAGAGGGGGTAACACTGAAGCTTTCTTT; cdr3_aa: CASSYRGGNTEAFF; v_call: TRBV6-6; j_call: TRBJ1-1; clone_size: .; d_call: .
cdr3_nt: TGTGCCAGCAGTTTGTCCCAGGCCACCTACGAGCAGTACTTC; cdr3_aa: CASSLSQATYEQYF; v_call: TRBV28; j_call: TRBJ2-7; clone_size: .; d_call: .
cdr3_nt: TGTGCCAGCAGCCCCTGGACAGAGAATTCACCCCTCCACTTT; cdr3_aa: CASSPWTENSPLHF; v_call: TRBV9; j_call: TRBJ1-6; clone_size: .; d_call: .
cdr3_nt: TGTGCCAGCAGAACAGGGGACCCAACTAATGAAAAACTGTTTTTT; cdr3_aa: CASRTGDPTNEKLFF; v_call: TRBV6-5; j_call: TRBJ1-4; clone_size: .; d_call: TRBD1
cdr3_nt: TGCAGCGTCACTTACCTTGTCGACAATGAGCAGTTCTTC; cdr3_aa: CSVTYLVDNEQFF; v_call: TRBV29-1; j_call: TRBJ2-1; clone_size: .; d_call: .
cdr3_nt: TGCAGCGGGGAAAGGGGTAGCTATGGCTACACCTTC; cdr3_aa: CSGERGSYGYTF; v_call: TRBV29-1; j_call: TRBJ1-2; clone_size: .; d_call: .
cdr3_nt: TGTGCCAGCAGCCGGACAGGGGTTAGCACAGATACGCAGTATTTT; cdr3_aa: CASSRTGVSTDTQYF; v_call: TRBV28; j_call: TRBJ2-3; clone_size: .; d_call: TRBD1
cdr3_nt: TGTGCCAGCTCACCACCGAACAGGGCCTACAATGAGCAGTTCTTC; cdr3_aa: CASSPPNRAYNEQFF; v_call: TRBV18; j_call: TRBJ2-1; clone_size: .; d_call: .
cdr3_nt: TGTGCCTGGCAGGCATCGGGGGATGAGCAGTTCTTC; cdr3_aa: CAWQASGDEQFF; v_call: TRBV30; j_call: TRBJ2-1; clone_size: .; d_call: .
cdr3_nt: TGTGCCATCAGTGAGGTAAGGACAGGAATAAACACTGAAGCTTTCTTT; cdr3_aa: CAISEVRTGINTEAFF; v_call: TRBV10-3; j_call: TRBJ1-1; clone_size: .; d_call: TRBD1
cdr3_nt: TGTGCCTGGAGGGGACTAGGGGGGCATGAGCAGTTCTTC; cdr3_aa: CAWRGLGGHEQFF; v_call: TRBV30; j_call: TRBJ2-1; clone_size: few; d_call: TRBD2
cdr3_nt: TGTGCCAGCGCCTGGGGAGGCAGTCTGTACTTC; cdr3_aa: CASAWGGSLYF; v_call: TRBV11-2; j_call: TRBJ2-7; clone_size: .; d_call: .
cdr3_nt: TGTGCCAGCAGTCACGGGACATTTAGCTCCTACGAGCAGTACTTC; cdr3_aa: CASSHGTFSSYEQYF; v_call: TRBV28; j_call: TRBJ2-7; clone_size: .; d_call: .
cdr3_nt: TGTGCCAGCAGTGGGGCCTTCTACGAGCAGTACTTC; cdr3_aa: CASSGAFYEQYF; v_call: TRBV25-1; j_call: TRBJ2-7; clone_size: .; d_call: .
cdr3_nt: TGCGCCAGCAGCCGGACGACTAGCGGCTTTGAGACCCAGTACTTC; cdr3_aa: CASSRTTSGFETQYF; v_call: TRBV4-1; j_call: TRBJ2-5; clone_size: .; d_call: TRBD2
cdr3_nt: TGTGCCAGCAGAATAAGCGGGAGTTCGAACACCGGGGAGCTGTTTTTT; cdr3_aa: CASRISGSSNTGELFF; v_call: TRBV27; j_call: TRBJ2-2; clone_size: .; d_call: TRBD2
cdr3_nt: TGTGCCTGGAGTTACCTGACAGGGGCGAACACTGAAGCTTTCTTT; cdr3_aa: CAWSYLTGANTEAFF; v_call: TRBV30; j_call: TRBJ1-1; clone_size: .; d_call: TRBD1
cdr3_nt: TGTGCCAGCTCACCCGGGACTCGCAACATGAACACTGAAGCTTTCTTT; cdr3_aa: CASSPGTRNMNTEAFF; v_call: TRBV18; j_call: TRBJ1-1; clone_size: .; d_call: .
cdr3_nt: TGCGCCAGCAGCCAAGAGAGCTCTGGAAACACCATATATTTT; cdr3_aa: CASSQESSGNTIYF; v_call: TRBV4-3; j_call: TRBJ1-3; clone_size: few; d_call: .
cdr3_nt: TGCAGCGTTGAAGCCGGGATCAACTACGAGCAGTACTTC; cdr3_aa: CSVEAGINYEQYF; v_call: TRBV29-1; j_call: TRBJ2-7; clone_size: .; d_call: .
cdr3_nt: TGTGCCAGCAGTCCCCCTAAGGTGCGGGAGGGCCGAGATACGCAGTATTTT; cdr3_aa: CASSPPKVREGRDTQYF; v_call: TRBV27; j_call: TRBJ2-3; clone_size: .; d_call: TRBD2
cdr3_nt: TGCAGCGCTAGGTCGGGAGGCACTGAAGCTTTCTTT; cdr3_aa: CSARSGGTEAFF; v_call: TRBV29-1; j_call: TRBJ1-1; clone_size: .; d_call: .
cdr3_nt: TGTGCCAGCAGCCAAATCGGGGGACAGGACTATGGCTACACCTTC; cdr3_aa: CASSQIGGQDYGYTF; v_call: TRBV3-1/TRBV3-2; j_call: TRBJ1-2; clone_size: .; d_call: TRBD1
cdr3_nt: TGTGCCAGCAGTCGGGAGGACGAGCAGTACTTC; cdr3_aa: CASSREDEQYF; v_call: TRBV6-5; j_call: TRBJ2-7; clone_size: .; d_call: TRBD2